This is a list of T cell receptor beta chains from one sample in a study of shared clonotypes between healthy human individuals. The protocol was immunoSEQ multiplex PCR, while the TCRdb copy is restricted to in-frame clones and leaves out a portion. The table includes about 460,000 clones, over 60% detected once. Sequenced input: PBMCs. The origin of the receptors is a woman in her thirties or forties in good health. Some clones in this sample may be carry-over from other donors' samples. CDR3s leave out the opening cysteine and the closing phenylalanine or tryptophan.

j_call: TRBJ2-1
v_call: TRBV5-1
cdr3_aa: ASSLPDSGTQQYF

j_call: TRBJ2-1
v_call: TRBV30
cdr3_aa: AWRKGQNYNEQF

j_call: TRBJ2-7
v_call: TRBV10-3
cdr3_aa: AIRGDSRLYEQY

j_call: TRBJ2-1
v_call: TRBV27
cdr3_aa: ASSPIGAKRYNEQF

j_call: TRBJ1-4
v_call: TRBV5-1
cdr3_aa: ASSSGQVTNEKLF

j_call: TRBJ1-1
v_call: TRBV6-5
cdr3_aa: ASSYATGTEAF

j_call: TRBJ2-7
v_call: TRBV7-9
cdr3_aa: ASSPDRDEQY

j_call: TRBJ2-1
v_call: TRBV4-3
cdr3_aa: ASSQDYYNEQF

j_call: TRBJ2-7
v_call: TRBV27
cdr3_aa: ASSLEAGGSPEQY

j_call: TRBJ2-3
v_call: TRBV9
cdr3_aa: ASSTGTQRTDTQY

j_call: TRBJ2-3
v_call: TRBV6-5
cdr3_aa: ASSYTGASTDTQY

j_call: TRBJ1-5
v_call: TRBV4-3
cdr3_aa: ASSQSWNGVDQPQH

j_call: TRBJ2-2
v_call: TRBV7-6
cdr3_aa: ASSRGAGGGTGELF

j_call: TRBJ2-1
v_call: TRBV19
cdr3_aa: ASSRDRDNEQF

j_call: TRBJ2-2
v_call: TRBV7-2
cdr3_aa: ASSRQGLNTGELF

j_call: TRBJ1-5
v_call: TRBV15
cdr3_aa: ATSRDPGQPQH

j_call: TRBJ2-7
v_call: TRBV7-2
cdr3_aa: ASSLRDPSYEQY

j_call: NA
v_call: TRBV5-6
cdr3_aa: ASSRTSFSGNTIY

j_call: TRBJ1-1
v_call: TRBV5-1
cdr3_aa: ASSSSVMNTEAF

j_call: TRBJ2-2
v_call: TRBV30
cdr3_aa: AWEAGLANTGELF

j_call: TRBJ1-3
v_call: TRBV7-9
cdr3_aa: ASSLATRVSGNTIY

j_call: TRBJ2-2
v_call: TRBV7-9
cdr3_aa: ASSLGAWGSPNTGELF

j_call: TRBJ1-5
v_call: TRBV2
cdr3_aa: ASGGQGASGPQH

j_call: TRBJ2-1
v_call: TRBV7-3
cdr3_aa: ASSFSGRAVDEQF

j_call: TRBJ2-7
v_call: TRBV29-1
cdr3_aa: SVETRGEQY

j_call: TRBJ1-4
v_call: TRBV10-2
cdr3_aa: ASSEKDTTNEKLF

j_call: TRBJ2-7
v_call: TRBV25-1
cdr3_aa: ASKTPGPGYEQY

j_call: TRBJ2-1
v_call: TRBV27
cdr3_aa: ASSFNRYNEQF

j_call: TRBJ2-7
v_call: TRBV18
cdr3_aa: ASSPTSGRIQKY

j_call: TRBJ1-4
v_call: TRBV4-3
cdr3_aa: ASSLGPSTNEKLF

j_call: TRBJ1-4
v_call: TRBV30
cdr3_aa: AGASNEKLF

j_call: TRBJ1-2
v_call: TRBV6-5
cdr3_aa: ASSYLIGSGYT

j_call: TRBJ2-1
v_call: TRBV6-6
cdr3_aa: ASSYRDYNEQF

j_call: TRBJ2-7
v_call: TRBV5-4
cdr3_aa: ASSFGVYEQY

j_call: TRBJ1-5
v_call: TRBV7-8
cdr3_aa: ASSLGGGTGGISNQPQH

j_call: TRBJ1-3
v_call: TRBV7-3
cdr3_aa: ASSLGPITSGNTIY

j_call: TRBJ1-1
v_call: TRBV2
cdr3_aa: ASLEFPGANTEAF

j_call: TRBJ1-5
v_call: TRBV27
cdr3_aa: ASRLRSGPDSNQPQH

j_call: TRBJ2-7
v_call: TRBV11-2
cdr3_aa: ASSPYGLHYEQY

j_call: TRBJ2-1
v_call: TRBV27
cdr3_aa: ASRIIADSGSPYNEQF

j_call: TRBJ2-3
v_call: TRBV14
cdr3_aa: ASSPPSKGTDTQY

j_call: TRBJ2-7
v_call: TRBV7-2
cdr3_aa: ASRAGVSYEQY

j_call: TRBJ2-7
v_call: TRBV4-1
cdr3_aa: ASSQVLIAGSYEQY

j_call: TRBJ2-3
v_call: TRBV7-7
cdr3_aa: VSSRDSTDTQY

j_call: TRBJ2-7
v_call: TRBV5-1
cdr3_aa: ASSLVEVAGSAEQY

j_call: TRBJ2-7
v_call: TRBV6-5
cdr3_aa: ASSYGFPYEQY

j_call: TRBJ2-2
v_call: TRBV6-1
cdr3_aa: ASRMSHPGGELF

j_call: TRBJ1-1
v_call: TRBV6-1
cdr3_aa: ASSEALLFRNTEAF

j_call: TRBJ2-3
v_call: TRBV28
cdr3_aa: ASRGLASTDTQY

j_call: TRBJ2-2
v_call: TRBV9
cdr3_aa: ASSKGPLNTGELF

j_call: TRBJ1-4
v_call: TRBV30
cdr3_aa: AWSLGESNEKLF

j_call: TRBJ2-1
v_call: TRBV18
cdr3_aa: ASSPGPREQF

j_call: TRBJ2-7
v_call: TRBV30
cdr3_aa: AWSALLGRTSYEQY

j_call: TRBJ2-1
v_call: TRBV19
cdr3_aa: ASSSRTSGLLDEQF

j_call: TRBJ1-2
v_call: TRBV7-9
cdr3_aa: ASGPGLRDYGYT

j_call: TRBJ1-2
v_call: TRBV2
cdr3_aa: ALGRGYGYT